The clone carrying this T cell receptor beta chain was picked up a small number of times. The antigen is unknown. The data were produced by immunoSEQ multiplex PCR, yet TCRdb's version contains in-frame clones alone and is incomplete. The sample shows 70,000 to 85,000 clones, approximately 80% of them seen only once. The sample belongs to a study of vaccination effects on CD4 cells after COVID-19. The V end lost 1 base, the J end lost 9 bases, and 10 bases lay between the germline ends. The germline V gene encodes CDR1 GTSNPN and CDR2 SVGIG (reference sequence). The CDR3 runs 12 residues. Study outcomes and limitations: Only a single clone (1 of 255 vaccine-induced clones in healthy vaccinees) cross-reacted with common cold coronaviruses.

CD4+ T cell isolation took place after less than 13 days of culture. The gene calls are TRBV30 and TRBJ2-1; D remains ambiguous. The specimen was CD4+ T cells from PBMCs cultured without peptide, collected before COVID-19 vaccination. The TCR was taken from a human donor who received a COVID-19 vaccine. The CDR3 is CAWSDTVVEQFF. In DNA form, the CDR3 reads TGTGCCTGGAGTGACACGGTAGTTGAGCAGTTCTTC.